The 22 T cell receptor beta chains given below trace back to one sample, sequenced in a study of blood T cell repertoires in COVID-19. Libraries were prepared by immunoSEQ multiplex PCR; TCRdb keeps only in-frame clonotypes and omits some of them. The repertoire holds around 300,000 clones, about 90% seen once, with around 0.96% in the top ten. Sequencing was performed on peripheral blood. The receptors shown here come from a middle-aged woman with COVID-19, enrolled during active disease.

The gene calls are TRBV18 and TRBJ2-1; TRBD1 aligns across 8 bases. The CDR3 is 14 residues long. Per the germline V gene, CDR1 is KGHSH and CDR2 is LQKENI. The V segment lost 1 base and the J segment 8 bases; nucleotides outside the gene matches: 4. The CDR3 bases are TGTGCCAGCTCACCACAACAGGGGGAGGATGAGCAGTTCTTC. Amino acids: CASSPQQGEDEQFF.

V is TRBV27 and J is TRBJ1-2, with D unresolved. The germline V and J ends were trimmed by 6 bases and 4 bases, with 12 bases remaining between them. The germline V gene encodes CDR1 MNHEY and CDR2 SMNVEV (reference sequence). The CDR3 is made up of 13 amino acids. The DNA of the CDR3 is TGTGCCAGCAGCCAACGGGGAACCTATGGCTACACCTTC. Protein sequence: CASSQRGTYGYTF.

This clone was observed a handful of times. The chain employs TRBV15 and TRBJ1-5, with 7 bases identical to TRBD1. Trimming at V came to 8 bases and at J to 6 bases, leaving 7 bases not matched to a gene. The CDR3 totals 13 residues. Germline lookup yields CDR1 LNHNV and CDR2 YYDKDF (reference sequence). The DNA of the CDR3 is TGTGCCACCCAGGACAGGCGGACTCAGCCCCAGCATTTT. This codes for CATQDRRTQPQHF.

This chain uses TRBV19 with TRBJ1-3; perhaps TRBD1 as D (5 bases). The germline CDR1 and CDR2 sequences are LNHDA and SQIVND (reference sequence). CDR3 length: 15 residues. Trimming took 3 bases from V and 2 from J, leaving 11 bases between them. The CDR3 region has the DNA TGTGCCAGTAGTATTACCGGGACTGCTGGAAACACCATATATTTT. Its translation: CASSITGTAGNTIYF.

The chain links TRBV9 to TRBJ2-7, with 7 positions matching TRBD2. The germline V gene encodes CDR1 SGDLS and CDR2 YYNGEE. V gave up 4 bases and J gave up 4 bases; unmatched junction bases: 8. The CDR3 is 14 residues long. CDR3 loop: CASSPGGSMYEQYF. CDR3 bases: TGTGCCAGCAGCCCCGGGGGGAGTATGTACGAGCAGTACTTC.

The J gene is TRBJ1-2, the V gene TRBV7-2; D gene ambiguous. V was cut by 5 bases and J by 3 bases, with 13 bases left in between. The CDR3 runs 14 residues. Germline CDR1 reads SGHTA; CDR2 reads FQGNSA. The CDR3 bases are TGTGCCAGCAGCCCCAGTCGACTGGACTATGGCTACACCTTC. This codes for CASSPSRLDYGYTF.

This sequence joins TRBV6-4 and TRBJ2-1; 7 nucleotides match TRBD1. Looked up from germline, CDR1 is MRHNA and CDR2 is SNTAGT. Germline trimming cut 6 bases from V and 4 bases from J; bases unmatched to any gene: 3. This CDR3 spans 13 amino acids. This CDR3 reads CASRDREYNEQFF. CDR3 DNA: TGTGCCAGCAGAGACAGGGAGTACAATGAGCAGTTCTTC.

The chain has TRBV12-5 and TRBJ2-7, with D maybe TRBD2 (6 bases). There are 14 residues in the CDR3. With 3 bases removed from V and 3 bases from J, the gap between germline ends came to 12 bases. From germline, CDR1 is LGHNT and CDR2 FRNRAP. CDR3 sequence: CASGLGRDLYEQYF. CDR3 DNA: TGTGCTAGTGGTTTAGGGCGGGACCTCTACGAGCAGTACTTC.

The CDR3 spells CASSYRDREGTEAFF. DNA for the CDR3: TGTGCCAGCAGTTACCGGGACAGGGAGGGGACTGAAGCTTTCTTT. The gene calls are TRBV5-4 and TRBJ1-1; 9 bases align to TRBD1. This CDR3 is 15 amino acids long. Per germline, CDR1 SGHNT and CDR2 YYREEE (reference sequence). The V and J ends lost 5 bases and 5 bases, in that order; junction bases with no gene match: 10.

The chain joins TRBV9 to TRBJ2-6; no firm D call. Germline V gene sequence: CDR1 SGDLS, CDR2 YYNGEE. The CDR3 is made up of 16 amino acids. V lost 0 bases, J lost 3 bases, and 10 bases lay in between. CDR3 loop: CASSVGQDGGANVLTF. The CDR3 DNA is TGTGCCAGCAGCGTAGGCCAGGATGGTGGGGCCAACGTCCTGACTTTC.

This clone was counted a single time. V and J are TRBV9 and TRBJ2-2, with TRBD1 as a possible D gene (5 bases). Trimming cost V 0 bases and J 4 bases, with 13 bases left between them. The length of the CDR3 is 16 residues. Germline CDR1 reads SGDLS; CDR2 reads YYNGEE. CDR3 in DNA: TGTGCCAGCAGCGTAGCGGACACGAAACCCACCGGGGAGCTGTTTTTT. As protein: CASSVADTKPTGELFF.

The chain's CDR3 is CASSANGDGYTF. CDR3 bases: TGTGCCAGCAGCGCAAACGGGGATGGCTACACCTTC. The chain carries TRBV7-9 and TRBJ1-2; D is uncertain. The CDR3 has 12 amino acids. The germline V gene has CDR1 SEHNR and CDR2 FQNEAQ (reference sequence). V was trimmed by 5 bases and J by 6 bases, leaving 10 bases between them.

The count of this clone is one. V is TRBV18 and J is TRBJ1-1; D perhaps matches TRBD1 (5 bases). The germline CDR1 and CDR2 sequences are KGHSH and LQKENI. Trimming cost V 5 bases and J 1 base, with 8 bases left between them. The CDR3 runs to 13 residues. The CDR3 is CASSDQGNTEAFF. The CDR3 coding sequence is TGTGCCAGCTCAGATCAGGGGAACACTGAAGCTTTCTTT.

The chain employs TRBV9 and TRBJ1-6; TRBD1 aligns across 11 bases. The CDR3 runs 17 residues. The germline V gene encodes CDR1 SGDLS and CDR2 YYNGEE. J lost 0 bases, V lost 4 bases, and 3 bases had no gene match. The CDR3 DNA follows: TGTGCCAGCAGCACCGGACAGGGGGCCTCCTATAATTCACCCCTCCACTTT. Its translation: CASSTGQGASYNSPLHF.

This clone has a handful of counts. The CDR3 DNA sequence: TGTGCCTGGAGCCAGTCAGGGAGGGTTCAGCCCCAGCATTTT. Translating gives CAWSQSGRVQPQHF. The chain has TRBV30 and TRBJ1-5; D perhaps matches TRBD1 (5 bases). Trimming removed 3 bases from V and 6 bases from J, with 15 bases in between. CDR1 and CDR2 (germline): GTSNPN, SVGIG (reference sequence). CDR3 length: 14 amino acids.

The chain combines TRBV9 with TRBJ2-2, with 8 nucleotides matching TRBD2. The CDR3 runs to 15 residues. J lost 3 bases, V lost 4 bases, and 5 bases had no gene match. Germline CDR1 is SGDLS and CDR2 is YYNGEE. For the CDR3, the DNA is TGTGCCAGCAGCCCTACTAGCGGTTACACCGGGGAGCTGTTTTTT. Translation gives CASSPTSGYTGELFF.

CDR3 sequence: CASSYSRGYEQYF. The CDR3 nucleotides are TGTGCCAGCAGTTACTCTCGGGGCTACGAGCAGTACTTC. The rearrangement uses TRBV6-2 or TRBV6-3 and TRBJ2-7, with D tentatively TRBD2 (5 bases). CDR1 and CDR2 from the germline V gene are MNHEY and SVGEGT. The V gene lost 0 bases and the J gene lost 3 bases, with 6 bases spanning the gap. This CDR3 is built from 13 residues.

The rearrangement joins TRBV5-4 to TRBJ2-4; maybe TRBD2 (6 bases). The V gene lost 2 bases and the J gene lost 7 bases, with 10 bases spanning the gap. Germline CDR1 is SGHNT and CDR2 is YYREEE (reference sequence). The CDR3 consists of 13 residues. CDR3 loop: CASSFPGDNIQYF. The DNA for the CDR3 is TGTGCCAGCAGCTTCCCGGGAGATAACATTCAGTACTTC.

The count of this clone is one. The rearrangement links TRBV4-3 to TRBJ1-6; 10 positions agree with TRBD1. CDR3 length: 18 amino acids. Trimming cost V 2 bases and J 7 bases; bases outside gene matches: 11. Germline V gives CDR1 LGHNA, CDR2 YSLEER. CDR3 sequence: CASSQFFSGTGVNSPLHF. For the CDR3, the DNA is TGCGCCAGCAGCCAATTCTTCTCCGGGACAGGGGTCAATTCACCCCTCCACTTT.

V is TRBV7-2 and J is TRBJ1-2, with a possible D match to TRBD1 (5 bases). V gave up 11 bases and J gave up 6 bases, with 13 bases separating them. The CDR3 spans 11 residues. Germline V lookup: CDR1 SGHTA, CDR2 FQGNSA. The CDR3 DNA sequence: TGTGCCCCCGGGGGGGGGAATGGCTACACCTTC. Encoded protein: CAPGGGNGYTF.

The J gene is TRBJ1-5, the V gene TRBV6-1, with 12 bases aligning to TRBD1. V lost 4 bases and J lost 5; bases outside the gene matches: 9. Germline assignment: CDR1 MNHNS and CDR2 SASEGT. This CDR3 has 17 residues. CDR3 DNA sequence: TGTGCCAGCAGTGCTCGGACTGGGACAGGGGGCGATCAGCCCCAGCATTTT. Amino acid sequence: CASSARTGTGGDQPQHF.

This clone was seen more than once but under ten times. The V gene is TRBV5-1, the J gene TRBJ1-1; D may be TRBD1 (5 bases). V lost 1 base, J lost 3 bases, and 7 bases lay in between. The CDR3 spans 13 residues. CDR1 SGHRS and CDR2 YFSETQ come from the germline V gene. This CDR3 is CASSLKQDTEAFF. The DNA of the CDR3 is TGCGCCAGCAGCTTGAAACAGGACACTGAAGCTTTCTTT. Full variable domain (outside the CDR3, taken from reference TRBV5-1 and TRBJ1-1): KAGVTQTPRYLIKTRGQQVTLSCSPISGHRSVSWYQQTPGQGLQFLFEYFSETQRNKGNFPGRFSGRQFSNSRSEMNVSTLELGDSALYLCASSLKQDTEAFFGQGTRLTVV.